This T cell receptor (beta chain) was documented in a study of STAT3 mutations in large granular lymphocyte leukemia. Study observations and caveats: In T-cell large granular lymphocyte leukemia, about half of patients showed multiple immunodominant subclonotypes.

The data were produced by immunoSEQ multiplex PCR, yet TCRdb's version contains in-frame clones alone and is incomplete. The sample shows 12,000 or so clones, over 75% of them seen only once. Germline CDR1 is MNHNS and CDR2 is SASEGT. This CDR3 spans 16 amino acids. V was pared by 1 base and J by 0 bases, with 6 bases of the junction left unmatched. As for this clone: Antigen unknown.

Sequencing was done on a sample of peripheral blood mononuclear cells. This chain connects TRBV6-1 to TRBJ2-7, with 7 bases aligning to TRBD1. This TCR was sampled from a man older than 75 with T-cell large granular lymphocyte leukemia. Some clones in this sample may be carry-over from other donors' samples. The DNA for the CDR3 is TGTGCCAGCAGTGAAGAAGGGACAGATGCCTCCTACGAGCAGTACTTC. Protein sequence: CASSEEGTDASYEQYF.